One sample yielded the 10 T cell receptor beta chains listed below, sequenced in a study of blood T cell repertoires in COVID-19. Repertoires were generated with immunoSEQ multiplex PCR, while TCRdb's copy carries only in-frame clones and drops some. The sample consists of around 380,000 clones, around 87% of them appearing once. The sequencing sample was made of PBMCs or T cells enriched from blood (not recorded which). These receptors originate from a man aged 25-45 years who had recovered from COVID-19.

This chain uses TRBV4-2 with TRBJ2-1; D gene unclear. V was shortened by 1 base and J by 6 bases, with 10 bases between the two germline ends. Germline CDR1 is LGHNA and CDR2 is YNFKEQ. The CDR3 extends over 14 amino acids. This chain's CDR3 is CASSQASQINEQFF. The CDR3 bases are TGTGCCAGCAGCCAAGCCTCACAGATCAATGAGCAGTTCTTC.

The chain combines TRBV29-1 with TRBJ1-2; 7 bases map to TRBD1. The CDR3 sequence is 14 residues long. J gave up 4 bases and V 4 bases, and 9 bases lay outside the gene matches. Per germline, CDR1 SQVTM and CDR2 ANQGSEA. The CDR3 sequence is CSVGRDREGYGYTF. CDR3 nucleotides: TGCAGCGTTGGTCGAGACAGGGAAGGCTATGGCTACACCTTC.

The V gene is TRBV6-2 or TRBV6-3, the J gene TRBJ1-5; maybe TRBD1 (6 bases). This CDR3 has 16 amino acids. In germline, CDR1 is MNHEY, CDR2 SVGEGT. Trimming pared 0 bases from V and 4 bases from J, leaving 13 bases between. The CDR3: CASSYSTSRGNQPQHF. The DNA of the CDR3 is TGTGCCAGCAGTTACTCGACATCCAGGGGTAATCAGCCCCAGCATTTT.

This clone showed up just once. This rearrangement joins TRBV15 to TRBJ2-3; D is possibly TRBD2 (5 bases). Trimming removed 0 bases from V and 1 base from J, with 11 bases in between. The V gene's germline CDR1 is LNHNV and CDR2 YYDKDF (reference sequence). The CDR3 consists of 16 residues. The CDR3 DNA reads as TGTGCCACCAGCAGAGATCGGGGTTCGGGCACAGATACGCAGTATTTT. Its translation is CATSRDRGSGTDTQYF.

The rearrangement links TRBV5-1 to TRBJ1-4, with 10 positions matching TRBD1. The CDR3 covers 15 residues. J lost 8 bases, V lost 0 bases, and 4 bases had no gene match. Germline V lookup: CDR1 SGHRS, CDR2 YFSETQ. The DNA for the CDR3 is TGCGCCAGCAGCTTGGGATGGGACAGGGGCGAAAAACTGTTTTTT. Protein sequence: CASSLGWDRGEKLFF.

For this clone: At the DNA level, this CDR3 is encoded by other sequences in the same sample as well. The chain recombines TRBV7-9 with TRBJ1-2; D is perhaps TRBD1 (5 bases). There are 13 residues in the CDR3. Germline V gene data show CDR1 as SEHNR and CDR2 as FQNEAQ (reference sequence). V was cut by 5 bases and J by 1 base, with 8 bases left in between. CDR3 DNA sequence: TGTGCCAGCAGCCCAGACAGTAACTATGGCTACACCTTC. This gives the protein CASSPDSNYGYTF.

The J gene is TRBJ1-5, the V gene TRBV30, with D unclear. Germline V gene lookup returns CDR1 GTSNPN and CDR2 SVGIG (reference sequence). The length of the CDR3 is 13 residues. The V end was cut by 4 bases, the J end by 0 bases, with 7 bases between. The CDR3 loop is CAWTQSSNQPQHF. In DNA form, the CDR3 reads TGTGCCTGGACACAGTCTAGCAATCAGCCCCAGCATTTT.

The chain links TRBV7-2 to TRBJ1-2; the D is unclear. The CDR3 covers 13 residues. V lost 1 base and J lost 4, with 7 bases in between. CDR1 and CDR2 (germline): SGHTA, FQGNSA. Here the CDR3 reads CASSLGAVYGYTF. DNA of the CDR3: TGTGCCAGCAGCTTAGGGGCTGTCTATGGCTACACCTTC.

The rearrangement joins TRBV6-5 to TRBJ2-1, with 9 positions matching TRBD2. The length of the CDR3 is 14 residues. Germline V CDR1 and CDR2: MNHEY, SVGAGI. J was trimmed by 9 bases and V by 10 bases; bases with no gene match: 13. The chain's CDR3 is CAIRPGLAVGEQFF. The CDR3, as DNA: TGTGCCATCAGACCGGGACTAGCAGTTGGTGAGCAGTTCTTC.

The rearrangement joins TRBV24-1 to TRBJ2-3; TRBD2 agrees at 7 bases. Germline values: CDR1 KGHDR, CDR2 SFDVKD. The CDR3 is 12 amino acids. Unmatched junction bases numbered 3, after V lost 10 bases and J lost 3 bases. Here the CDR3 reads CATSGQTDTQYF. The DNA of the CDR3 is TGTGCCACTAGCGGGCAGACAGATACGCAGTATTTT.